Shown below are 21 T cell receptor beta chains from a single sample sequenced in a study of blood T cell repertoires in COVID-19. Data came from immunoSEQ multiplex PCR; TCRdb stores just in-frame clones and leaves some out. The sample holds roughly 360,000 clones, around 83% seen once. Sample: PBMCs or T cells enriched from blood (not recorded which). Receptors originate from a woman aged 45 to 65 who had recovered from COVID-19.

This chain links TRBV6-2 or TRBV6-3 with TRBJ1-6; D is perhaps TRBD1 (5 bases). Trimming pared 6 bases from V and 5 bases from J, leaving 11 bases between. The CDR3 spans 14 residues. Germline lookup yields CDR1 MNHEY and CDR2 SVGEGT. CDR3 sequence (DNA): TGTGCCAGCAGCCCGGCCAGGGATAATTCACCCCTCCACTTT. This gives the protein CASSPARDNSPLHF.

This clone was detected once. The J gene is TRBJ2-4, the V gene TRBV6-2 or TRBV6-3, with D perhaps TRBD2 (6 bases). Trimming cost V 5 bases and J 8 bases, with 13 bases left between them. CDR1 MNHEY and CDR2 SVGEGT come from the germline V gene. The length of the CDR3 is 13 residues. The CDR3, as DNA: TGTGCCAGCAGTCAGCGGAGGGGTCACATTCAGTACTTC. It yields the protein CASSQRRGHIQYF.

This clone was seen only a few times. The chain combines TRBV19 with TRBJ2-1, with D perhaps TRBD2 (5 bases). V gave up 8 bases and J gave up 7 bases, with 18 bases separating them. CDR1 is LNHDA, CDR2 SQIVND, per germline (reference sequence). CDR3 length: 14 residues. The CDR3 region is CASGFPGLRNEQFF. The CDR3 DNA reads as TGTGCCAGTGGTTTCCCGGGATTAAGGAATGAGCAGTTCTTC.

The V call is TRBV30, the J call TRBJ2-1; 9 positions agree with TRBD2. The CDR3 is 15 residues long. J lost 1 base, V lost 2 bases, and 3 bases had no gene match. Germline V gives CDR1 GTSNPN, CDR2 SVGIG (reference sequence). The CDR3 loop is CAWSQAGGSYNEQFF. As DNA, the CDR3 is TGTGCCTGGAGTCAAGCGGGAGGTTCCTACAATGAGCAGTTCTTC.

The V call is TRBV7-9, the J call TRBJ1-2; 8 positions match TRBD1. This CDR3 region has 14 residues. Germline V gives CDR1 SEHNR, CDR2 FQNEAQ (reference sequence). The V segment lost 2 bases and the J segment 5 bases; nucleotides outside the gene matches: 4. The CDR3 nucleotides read TGTGCCAGCAGCTTACCGACAGGGGAATATGGCTACACCTTC. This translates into CASSLPTGEYGYTF.

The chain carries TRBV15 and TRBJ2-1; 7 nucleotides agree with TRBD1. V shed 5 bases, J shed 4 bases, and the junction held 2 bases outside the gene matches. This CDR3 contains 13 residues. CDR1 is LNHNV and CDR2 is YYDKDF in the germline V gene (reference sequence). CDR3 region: CATSATGYNEQFF. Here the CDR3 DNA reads TGTGCCACCAGCGCGACAGGGTACAATGAGCAGTTCTTC.

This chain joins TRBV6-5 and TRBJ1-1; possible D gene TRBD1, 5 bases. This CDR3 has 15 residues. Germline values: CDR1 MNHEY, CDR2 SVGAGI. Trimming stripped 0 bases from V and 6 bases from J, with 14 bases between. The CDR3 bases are TGTGCCAGCAGTTACTCTCCGTGGGGGGTCTCTGAAGCTTTCTTT. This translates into CASSYSPWGVSEAFF.

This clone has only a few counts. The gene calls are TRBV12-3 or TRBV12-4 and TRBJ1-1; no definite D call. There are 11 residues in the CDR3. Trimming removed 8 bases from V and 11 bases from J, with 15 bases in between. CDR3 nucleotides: TGTGCCAGCCAGAGGGAGACGGCGGCTTTCTTT. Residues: CASQRETAAFF.

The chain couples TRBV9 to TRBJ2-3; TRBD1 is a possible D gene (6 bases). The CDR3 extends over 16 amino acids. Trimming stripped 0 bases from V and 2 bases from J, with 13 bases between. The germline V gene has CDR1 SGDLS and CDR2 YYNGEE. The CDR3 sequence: CASSVEAGTLTDTQYF. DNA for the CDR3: TGTGCCAGCAGCGTAGAGGCCGGGACACTCACAGATACGCAGTATTTT.

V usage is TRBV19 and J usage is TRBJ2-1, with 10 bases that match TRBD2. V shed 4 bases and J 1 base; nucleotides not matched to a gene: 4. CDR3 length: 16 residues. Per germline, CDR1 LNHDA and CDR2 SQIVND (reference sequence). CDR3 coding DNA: TGTGCCAGTAGTACCCTAGCGGGGGCGTCCTACAATGAGCAGTTCTTC. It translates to CASSTLAGASYNEQFF.

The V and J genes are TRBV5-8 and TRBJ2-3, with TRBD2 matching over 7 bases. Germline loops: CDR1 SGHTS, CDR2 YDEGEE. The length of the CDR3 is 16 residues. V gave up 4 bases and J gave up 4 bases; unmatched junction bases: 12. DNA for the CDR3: TGTGCCAGCAGCCCCCTAGGGCTAGCGGTATCAGATACGCAGTATTTT. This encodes CASSPLGLAVSDTQYF.

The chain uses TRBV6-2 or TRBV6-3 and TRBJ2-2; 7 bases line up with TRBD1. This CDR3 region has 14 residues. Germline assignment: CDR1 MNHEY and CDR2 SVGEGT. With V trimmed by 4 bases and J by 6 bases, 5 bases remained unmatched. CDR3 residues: CASSSTGVPGELFF. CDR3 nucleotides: TGTGCCAGCAGTTCAACAGGGGTCCCCGGGGAGCTGTTTTTT.

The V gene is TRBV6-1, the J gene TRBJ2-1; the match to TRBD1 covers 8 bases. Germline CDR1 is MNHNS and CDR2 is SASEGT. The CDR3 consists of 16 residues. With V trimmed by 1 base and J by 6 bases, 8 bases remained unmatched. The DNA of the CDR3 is TGTGCCAGCAGTGAAGGGTGGGGAACAGGGGGCAATGAGCAGTTCTTC. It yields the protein CASSEGWGTGGNEQFF.

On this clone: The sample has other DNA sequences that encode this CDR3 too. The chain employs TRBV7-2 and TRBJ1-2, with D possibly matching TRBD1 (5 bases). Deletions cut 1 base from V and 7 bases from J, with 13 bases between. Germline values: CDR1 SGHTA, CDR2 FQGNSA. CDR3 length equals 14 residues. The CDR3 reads CASSLGWGDGGYTF. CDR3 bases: TGTGCCAGCAGCTTAGGATGGGGCGATGGTGGCTACACCTTC.

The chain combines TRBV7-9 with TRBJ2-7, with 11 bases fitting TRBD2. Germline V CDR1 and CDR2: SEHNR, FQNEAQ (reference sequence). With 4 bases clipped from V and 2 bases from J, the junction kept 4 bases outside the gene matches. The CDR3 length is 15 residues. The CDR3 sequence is CASSSGLAGTYEQYF. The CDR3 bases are TGTGCCAGCAGCTCTGGACTAGCGGGCACCTACGAGCAGTACTTC.

CDR3 sequence reads: CASSLTGGGSGYTF. CDR3 in DNA: TGTGCCAGCAGTTTAACGGGAGGGGGCAGTGGCTACACCTTC. The chain employs TRBV27 and TRBJ1-2; TRBD1 agrees at 7 bases. Trimming took 2 bases from V and 7 from J; bases not matched to a gene: 7. This CDR3 is 14 amino acids long. CDR1 and CDR2 (germline): MNHEY, SMNVEV (reference sequence).

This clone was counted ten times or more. The CDR3 DNA sequence: TGCGCCAGCAGCTTGGCCCCTCAGGGGGGCACAGATACGCAGTATTTT. The encoded protein is CASSLAPQGGTDTQYF. The V and J genes are TRBV5-1 and TRBJ2-3; 7 bases agree with TRBD1. V lost 0 bases, J lost 1 base, and 5 bases stayed unmatched. The V gene's germline CDR1 is SGHRS and CDR2 YFSETQ. The CDR3 has 16 residues.

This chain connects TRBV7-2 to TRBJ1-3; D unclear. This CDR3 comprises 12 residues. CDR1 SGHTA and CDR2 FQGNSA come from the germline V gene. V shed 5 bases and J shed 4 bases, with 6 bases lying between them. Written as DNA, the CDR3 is TGTGCCAGCAGCCTATCCGGAAACACCATATATTTT. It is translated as CASSLSGNTIYF.

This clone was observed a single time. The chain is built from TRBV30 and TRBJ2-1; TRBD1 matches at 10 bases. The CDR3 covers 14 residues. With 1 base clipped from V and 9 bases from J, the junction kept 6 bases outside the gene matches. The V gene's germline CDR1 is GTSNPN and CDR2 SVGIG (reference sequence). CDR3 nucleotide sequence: TGTGCCTGGAGTGGACAGGGGGCATGGGGTGAGCAGTTCTTC. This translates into CAWSGQGAWGEQFF. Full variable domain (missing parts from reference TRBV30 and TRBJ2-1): SQTIHQWPATLVQPVGSPLSLECTVEGTSNPNLYWYRQAAGRGLQLLFYSVGIGQISSEVPQNLSASRPQDRQFILSSKKLLLSDSGFYLCAWSGQGAWGEQFFGPGTRLTVL.

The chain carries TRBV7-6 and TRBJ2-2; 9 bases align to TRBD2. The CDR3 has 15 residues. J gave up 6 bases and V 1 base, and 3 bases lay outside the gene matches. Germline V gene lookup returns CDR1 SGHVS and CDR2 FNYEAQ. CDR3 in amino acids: CASSLGGGAPGELFF. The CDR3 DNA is TGTGCCAGCAGCTTAGGCGGGGGGGCCCCCGGGGAGCTGTTTTTT.

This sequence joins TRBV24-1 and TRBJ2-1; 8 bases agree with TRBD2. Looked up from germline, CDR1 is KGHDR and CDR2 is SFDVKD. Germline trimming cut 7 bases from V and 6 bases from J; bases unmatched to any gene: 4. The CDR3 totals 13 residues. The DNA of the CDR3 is TGTGCCACCAGCGGGGGGGCGGTCAATGAGCAGTTCTTC. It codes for CATSGGAVNEQFF.